This T cell receptor (beta chain) was recovered during a study of type 1 regulatory T cells. The overall study: This in vitro CD4 product, T-allo10, is enriched for Tr1 cells and alloantigen-specific.

One entry per CDR3 protein results from TCRdb running MiXCR on the reads. The repertoire includes 80,000 to 100,000 distinct CDR3 sequences, 25% to 40% of them detected once, and less than 2.5% sits in the top ten. This CDR3 has 16 amino acids. The germline V gene has CDR1 SGHTA and CDR2 FQGNSA. J lost 5 bases, V lost 2 bases, and 11 bases had no gene match. The sequenced sample was CD4+ T cells, either the whole sample or a sorted fraction (not recorded which). The V call is TRBV7-2, the J call TRBJ2-5, with 7 nucleotides matching TRBD2. The sequence came from a human donor in good health. DNA for the CDR3: TGTGCCAGCAGCTTACGCGGGAGCTTGGGTTCGGAGACCCAGTACTTC. This gives the protein CASSLRGSLGSETQYF.